This T cell receptor (beta chain) was captured by sequencing in a study of glioma-infiltrating T cells. Study-wide findings and caveats: Gliomas, especially low-grade, showed above-expected tissue-blood divergence; non-neoplastic patients showed below. CDR3 overlap between tissue and blood was very small.

Amplification of TCR alpha and beta CDR3 regions from RNA used iRepertoire nested multiplex PCR. One-step reverse transcription and amplification started from approximately 100-400 ng of tissue mRNA or PBMC total RNA. TCRdb fed the multiplex PCR reads into MiXCR, producing one record per CDR3 protein. The table has under 200,000 distinct CDR3 sequences, more than 30% seen once. The CDR3 runs to 17 residues. Germline V CDR1 and CDR2: WSHSY, SAAADI. V lost 0 bases and J 7 bases, leaving 19 bases between the germline ends. For this clonotype: Its target is unknown.

The chain joins TRBV10-2 to TRBJ1-5; a weak D match, TRBD1 (6 bases). The clonotype comes from a human donor with low-grade glioma or glioblastoma, undergoing nonglioma brain surgery, or in good health (not recorded which). The sequenced sample was glioma tissue, nonneoplastic brain tissue, or PBMCs (not recorded which). The CDR3 here is CASSESMVPGEGQPQHF. The DNA of the CDR3 is TGCGCCAGCAGTGAGTCGATGGTCCCAGGGGAGGGCCAGCCCCAGCATTTT.